One sample yielded the 19 T cell receptor beta chains listed below, sequenced in a study of PD-L1 blockade in urothelial cancer. Produced via immunoSEQ multiplex PCR; TCRdb's table is partial and in-frame only. The sample consists of 2,000 or so clones, 30% to 35% of them appearing once. Sample: tumor tissue, taken before atezolizumab (anti-PD-L1) treatment. The receptors stem from a middle-aged man with urothelial cancer.

The sample holds a few counts of this clone. The chain combines TRBV7-8 with TRBJ1-1, with unresolved D. Germline V lookup: CDR1 SGHVS, CDR2 FQNEAQ. Trimming took 5 bases from V and 8 from J, leaving 15 bases between them. This CDR3 is built from 13 residues. CDR3 sequence reads: CASSPSRKEEAFF. DNA for the CDR3: TGTGCCAGCAGCCCTAGCCGGAAAGAAGAAGCTTTCTTT.

This clone has more than one count but fewer than ten. The chain links TRBV28 to TRBJ2-1; TRBD1 matches 7 bases. J was trimmed by 9 bases and V by 6 bases; bases with no gene match: 5. The CDR3 spans 12 residues. The V gene's germline CDR1 is MDHEN and CDR2 SYDVKM. The CDR3 nucleotides read TGTGCCAGCAGCCCTCCAGGGGGTGAGCAGTTCTTC. It specifies CASSPPGGEQFF.

The V call is TRBV18, the J call TRBJ1-1, with D possibly TRBD1 on 5 matching bases. Trimming stripped 6 bases from V and 6 bases from J, with 23 bases between. The CDR3 runs to 16 residues. Germline V lookup: CDR1 KGHSH, CDR2 LQKENI. In DNA, the CDR3 is TGTGCCAGCTCTCCCCCCACTGGTTCGGACACTTCTGAAGCTTTCTTT. As protein: CASSPPTGSDTSEAFF.

This chain joins TRBV19 and TRBJ1-1; D may be TRBD1 (6 bases). V was pared by 3 bases and J by 6 bases, with 17 bases between. The germline CDR1 and CDR2 sequences are LNHDA and SQIVND (reference sequence). There are 15 residues in the CDR3. The CDR3 spells CASSIGGTQGSEAFF. As DNA, the CDR3 is TGTGCCAGTAGTATCGGGGGCACCCAGGGGTCTGAAGCTTTCTTT.

This clone is categorized as medium-sized. The gene calls are TRBV11-3 and TRBJ2-2; D gene unclear. V was cut by 5 bases and J by 3 bases, with 13 bases left in between. The CDR3 totals 15 residues. The V gene's germline CDR1 is SGHNT and CDR2 YENEEA. The DNA of the CDR3 is TGTGCCAGCAGCCTCGGTACAGTTCACACCGGGGAGCTGTTTTTT. Its protein product is CASSLGTVHTGELFF. Full variable domain (rest looked up from reference TRBV11-3 and TRBJ2-2): EAGVVQSPRYKIIEKKQPVAFWCNPISGHNTLYWYLQNLGQGPELLIRYENEEAVDDSQLPKDRFSAERLKGVDSTLKIQPAELGDSAVYLCASSLGTVHTGELFFGEGSRLTVL.

By share, this clone counts as medium-sized. The rearrangement joins TRBV9 to TRBJ2-7, with 7 bases matching TRBD1. Germline V lookup: CDR1 SGDLS, CDR2 YYNGEE. This CDR3 is built from 16 residues. With V trimmed by 4 bases and J by 3 bases, 13 bases remained unmatched. In DNA form, the CDR3 reads TGTGCCAGCAGCCCGCGCGGTGACAGGGTAAACTACGAGCAGTACTTC. It yields the protein CASSPRGDRVNYEQYF.

V usage is TRBV28 and J usage is TRBJ2-2, with TRBD2 matching 15 bases. The trim removed 6 bases at V and 3 bases at J, leaving 8 bases unmatched. The length of the CDR3 is 18 residues. Germline V gene data show CDR1 as MDHEN and CDR2 as SYDVKM. CDR3 nucleotides: TGTGCCAGCAGGCCCCTCGGACTAGCGGGAGGGGACACCGGGGAGCTGTTTTTT. This sequence encodes CASRPLGLAGGDTGELFF.

The chain joins TRBV19 to TRBJ1-5; D is perhaps TRBD1 (5 bases). Germline CDR1 LNHDA, CDR2 SQIVND (reference sequence). V lost 6 bases, J lost 0 bases, and 21 bases lay in between. The CDR3 runs to 18 residues. The CDR3 DNA follows: TGTGCCAGTAGGCCTTCCGGGACGGCAGTCTATAGCAATCAGCCCCAGCATTTT. Translating gives CASRPSGTAVYSNQPQHF. Together with reference TRBV19 and TRBJ1-5, the CDR3 gives the full variable domain: DGGITQSPKYLFRKEGQNVTLSCEQNLNHDAMYWYRQDPGQGLRLIYYSQIVNDFQKGDIAEGYSVSREKKESFPLTVTSAQKNPTAFYLCASRPSGTAVYSNQPQHFGDGTRLSIL.

The chain has TRBV11-3 and TRBJ2-7, with no clear D. CDR1 is SGHNT and CDR2 is YENEEA in the germline V gene. Deletions cut 0 bases from V and 2 bases from J, with 11 bases between. This CDR3 is built from 15 residues. The CDR3 DNA follows: TGTGCCAGCAGCTTAGAACAGATTATAACCTACGAGCAGTACTTC. This gives the protein CASSLEQIITYEQYF.

This clone turned up a few times. The rearrangement links TRBV6-8 to TRBJ2-5; D possibly uses TRBD1 or TRBD2 (5 bases each). This CDR3 region has 15 residues. V was pared by 7 bases and J by 0 bases, with 15 bases between. Germline lookup yields CDR1 MNHGY and CDR2 SAAAGT. The CDR3 coding sequence is TGTGCCAGCATGAGGGGTCGAGGGAACCAAGAGACCCAGTACTTC. Its protein is CASMRGRGNQETQYF.

This clone was seen more than once but under ten times. The CDR3 region has the DNA TGTGCCAGCAGCTTAGGAGGAGGGGGTAGTACAGATACGCAGTATTTT. Translating gives CASSLGGGGSTDTQYF. The chain combines TRBV11-3 with TRBJ2-3, with D possibly called TRBD1 or TRBD2 (6 bases each). The ends were cut back, 1 base at V and 3 bases at J, with 14 bases in the middle. This CDR3 is built from 16 residues. Germline V gives CDR1 SGHNT, CDR2 YENEEA.

This clone occurred a few times. The chain's CDR3 is CASSRTGGQPQHF. The CDR3, as DNA: TGTGCCAGCAGCAGGACAGGGGGTCAGCCCCAGCATTTT. The genes are TRBV28 and TRBJ1-5; 10 bases match TRBD1. The CDR3 extends over 13 amino acids. Germline trimming cut 6 bases from V and 6 bases from J; bases unmatched to any gene: 2. The germline CDR1 and CDR2 sequences are MDHEN and SYDVKM. Filled out from reference TRBV28 and TRBJ1-5, the complete variable domain reads DVKVTQSSRYLVKRTGEKVFLECVQDMDHENMFWYRQDPGLGLRLIYFSYDVKMKEKGDIPEGYSVSREKKERFSLILESASTNQTSMYLCASSRTGGQPQHFGDGTRLSIL.

This clone appeared a single time. The V call is TRBV28, the J call TRBJ2-3, with unresolved D. In germline, CDR1 is MDHEN, CDR2 SYDVKM. V shed 4 bases and J shed 4 bases, with 6 bases lying between them. This CDR3 region has 12 residues. CDR3 nucleotide sequence: TGTGCCAGCAGTTCAATAGCAGATACGCAGTATTTT. Protein: CASSSIADTQYF.

This chain joins TRBV6-8 and TRBJ2-2, with 7 nucleotides matching TRBD2. The V segment lost 5 bases and the J segment 4 bases; nucleotides outside the gene matches: 13. Germline CDR1 is MNHGY and CDR2 is SAAAGT. This CDR3 has 17 amino acids. The CDR3 region is CASSHGGRGVATGELFF. For the CDR3, the DNA is TGTGCCAGCAGTCACGGGGGGAGAGGGGTTGCCACCGGGGAGCTGTTTTTT.

V gene TRBV6-8 combines with J gene TRBJ2-2; 9 positions match TRBD2. The junction had 2 bases not matched to a gene; V was cut back by 5 bases and J by 1 base. The CDR3 consists of 15 residues. From germline, CDR1 is MNHGY and CDR2 SAAAGT. The CDR3 nucleotides read TGTGCCAGCAGTCGGACTAGCGAGAACACCGGGGAGCTGTTTTTT. This codes for CASSRTSENTGELFF.

Within the sample, this clone is medium-sized (0.01 to 0.1%). The V gene is TRBV11-3, the J gene TRBJ2-1; TRBD1 might be the D (6 bases). The CDR3 has 16 amino acids. Trimming took off 5 bases at V and 6 bases at J, with 20 bases between the two ends. The V gene's germline CDR1 is SGHNT and CDR2 YENEEA. CDR3 DNA sequence: TGTGCCAGCAGCCCTCGGACAGCCGGTTCCCTCAATGAGCAGTTCTTC. Translation: CASSPRTAGSLNEQFF. Using reference TRBV11-3 and TRBJ2-1 for the parts outside the CDR3, the full variable domain is EAGVVQSPRYKIIEKKQPVAFWCNPISGHNTLYWYLQNLGQGPELLIRYENEEAVDDSQLPKDRFSAERLKGVDSTLKIQPAELGDSAVYLCASSPRTAGSLNEQFFGPGTRLTVL.

The chain recombines TRBV19 with TRBJ2-1, with 8 positions matching TRBD2. The V segment lost 7 bases and the J segment 1 base; nucleotides outside the gene matches: 6. Germline loops: CDR1 LNHDA, CDR2 SQIVND (reference sequence). This CDR3 region has 15 residues. This CDR3 is CASMRSGISYNEQFF. CDR3 in DNA: TGTGCCAGTATGCGTAGCGGGATTTCCTACAATGAGCAGTTCTTC.

This clone was counted between two and nine times. The V and J genes are TRBV18 and TRBJ2-7; D possibly corresponds to TRBD2 (6 bases). There are 16 residues in the CDR3. Germline CDR1 reads KGHSH; CDR2 reads LQKENI. V was trimmed by 0 bases and J by 4 bases, leaving 16 bases between them. CDR3 coding DNA: TGTGCCAGCTCACCACCTCGGGAGCGGGTAGGGTACGAGCAGTACTTC. Translating gives CASSPPRERVGYEQYF.

The J gene is TRBJ2-7, the V gene TRBV6-8, with 10 positions matching TRBD1. CDR3 length: 13 amino acids. V shed 10 bases, J shed 4 bases, and the junction held 7 bases outside the gene matches. CDR1 is MNHGY and CDR2 is SAAAGT in the germline V gene. The CDR3 loop is CATIRTGGYEQYF. In DNA, the CDR3 is TGTGCCACCATCAGGACAGGGGGTTACGAGCAGTACTTC.